This T cell receptor (beta chain) appears in the sequencing data of a study of T cells in Graves' hyperthyroidism and ophthalmopathy. Findings and limits, study-wide: The majority of expanded thyroid clonotypes above 0.001 also appeared in blood.

What was amplified from RNA transcripts were TCR beta CDR3 regions. HTBI primers were the set used in a first-round RT-PCR of the TCR CDR3. TCRdb passed the multiplex PCR reads through MiXCR, listing each CDR3 protein once. The data hold hundreds of thousands of distinct CDR3 sequences, with 16% observed a single time. This clonotype was seen a few times. Its target is unknown. The ends were cut back, 0 bases at V and 2 bases at J, with 11 bases in the middle. Germline V gives CDR1 MGHRA, CDR2 YSYEKL. This CDR3 is built from 16 residues. This chain joins TRBV4-1 and TRBJ1-5; D might be TRBD1 (6 bases). The source material was blood. The receptor was derived from a woman aged 40 to 50 with Graves' ophthalmopathy. CDR3 sequence reads: CASSQDLDSRNQPQHF. The CDR3 DNA reads as TGCGCCAGCAGCCAAGATTTGGACAGTCGCAATCAGCCCCAGCATTTT.